The rows below give T cell receptor beta chains drawn from one sample of a study of cytomegalovirus exposure and HLA in healthy donors. Only in-frame clones appear in the TCRdb table, and some are missing; sequencing was by immunoSEQ multiplex PCR. The sample comprises 200,000 to 250,000 clones, 80% to 95% of which are singletons, and roughly 1% rests with the top ten. The sample taken for sequencing was PBMCs. Every receptor here comes from a woman aged 18 to 35 in good health and CMV-seronegative. Both conserved end residues are part of each CDR3. Each record gives: CDR3 DNA, CDR3 protein, D gene, J gene, clone size, V gene. A D gene is named only where the DNA matches it firmly. Expanded clones get a size class; other rows say once, few or many, or leave the size out.

TGTGCCAGCAGCCCTCGGAGCCGAAATCACGAGCAGTACTTC CASSPRSRNHEQYF . TRBJ2-7 . TRBV27
TGTGCCAGCAGCTTATATTGGGACAGGGAAAGGGCTGAAGCTTTCTTT CASSLYWDRERAEAFF TRBD1 TRBJ1-1 . TRBV5-6
TGTGCCAGCAGACTGGACAGGGTGGTTGGCGAGCAGTACTTC CASRLDRVVGEQYF TRBD1 TRBJ2-7 . TRBV11-2
TGTGCCAGCAGTTTATTACAGTCGTCACCCCTCCACTTT CASSLLQSSPLHF . TRBJ1-6 . TRBV28
TGCAGCGGTGGACAGGGGTACTTC CSGGQGYF TRBD1 TRBJ2-5 once TRBV29-1
TGCGCCAGCAACAATATCAAGGACAGGGGGGAGACCCAGTACTTC CASNNIKDRGETQYF TRBD1 TRBJ2-5 . TRBV4-1
TGTGCCAGCAGTCGGAATCCAGGAGGAGCCACTGAAGCTTTCTTT CASSRNPGGATEAFF . TRBJ1-1 . TRBV7-2
TGTGCCAGCAGCACCCAAACAGGGGTAGAAGCTTTCTTT CASSTQTGVEAFF TRBD1 TRBJ1-1 few TRBV5-4
TGTGCCAGCAGCTTGGTGACGGGGACCTACGAGCAGTACTTC CASSLVTGTYEQYF . TRBJ2-7 . TRBV5-6
TGTGCCAGCAGCAATAGGTCTCAGGGATACGAGCAGTACTTC CASSNRSQGYEQYF . TRBJ2-7 . TRBV21-1
TGTGCCAGCAGCGCCGACAGGTATACGCAGTATTTT CASSADRYTQYF . TRBJ2-3 . TRBV11-3
TGTGCCAGCAGCCCAACTAATAATTACGAGCAGTACTTC CASSPTNNYEQYF . TRBJ2-7 once TRBV11-2
TGCAGCGTGGTTACTAGCGGGAGTTTATACGAGCAGTACTTC CSVVTSGSLYEQYF TRBD2 TRBJ2-7 once TRBV29-1
TGTGCCAGCAGACCAACAGGGTCCCATCAGCCCCAGCATTTT CASRPTGSHQPQHF . TRBJ1-5 . TRBV28
TGCGCCAGCAGCTTGGCCGGGGTCGCGACGGATACGCAGTATTTT CASSLAGVATDTQYF . TRBJ2-3 . TRBV5-1
TGTGCCAGCAGCTTTGCAGTGAACACTGAAGCTTTCTTT CASSFAVNTEAFF . TRBJ1-1 once TRBV5-4
TGTGCCAGCAGCTTAGGGACTAGCGGGGGAGGAGACATTCAGTACTTC CASSLGTSGGGDIQYF TRBD2 TRBJ2-4 once TRBV11-3
TGTGCCTGGAGCGTGGACAGGGGAGAGGCCCAGTACTTC CAWSVDRGEAQYF TRBD1 TRBJ2-5 . TRBV30
TGTGCCAGCAGCGCTGGGCGCACCGGGGAGCTGTTTTTT CASSAGRTGELFF . TRBJ2-2 . TRBV11-3